This T cell receptor (beta chain) was sequenced during a study of T cells in Graves' hyperthyroidism and ophthalmopathy. V lost 3 bases, J lost 3 bases, and 11 bases lay in between. Germline V gives CDR1 MDHEN, CDR2 SYDVKM. The length of the CDR3 is 14 residues. Amplification of TCR beta CDR3 regions used RNA as the template. HTBI primers drove first-round RT-PCR of the TCR CDR3. TCRdb ran MiXCR on the multiplex PCR reads and lists one entry per CDR3 protein. The data hold 620,000 or so distinct CDR3 sequences, with around 15% observed a single time. In its sample, this clonotype was seen many times. Sequenced material: blood. The clonotype comes from a woman in her forties or fifties with Graves' ophthalmopathy. The V gene is TRBV28, the J gene TRBJ1-1, with D possibly TRBD1 on 6 matching bases. CDR3 in amino acids: CASSFPGQHTEAFF. The CDR3 region has the DNA TGTGCCAGCAGTTTTCCGGGACAACACACTGAAGCTTTCTTT.